This TCR beta chain is from a study of cytomegalovirus exposure and HLA in healthy donors. The PCR contained 60 Vbeta and 13 Jbeta primers. Assay: immunoSEQ multiplex PCR; the TCRdb copy retains only in-frame clones and omits some. The table has 170,000 or so clones, about three quarters seen once. The CDR3 is 14 residues long. V was clipped by 3 bases and J by 7 bases; unmatched bases: 9. Germline V gene data show CDR1 as SGDLS and CDR2 as YYNGEE. On this clone: Its antigen is as yet unknown.

General study findings and limits: On later analysis, the bulk of CMV-associated TCR beta chains appeared to be HLA-restricted.

The source is a man aged 40-49 years in good health and CMV-seronegative. Sequenced sample: PBMCs. This chain links TRBV9 with TRBJ2-5; 7 bases line up with TRBD1. The CDR3: CASSGQIAGGTQYF. The DNA of the CDR3 is TGTGCCAGCAGCGGGCAGATCGCAGGGGGGACCCAGTACTTC.